This T cell receptor (beta chain) comes out of a study of T-cell reconstitution after alpha-beta-depleted transplantation in children. The TCRbeta library incorporated unique molecular identifiers. One entry per CDR3 protein, called by TCRdb with MiXCR from the PCR reads. Of 450,000 to 600,000 distinct CDR3 sequences in the sample, around 17% are singletons; the top ten hold 3.3%. The ends were cut back, 4 bases at V and 4 bases at J, with 14 bases in the middle. Germline V CDR1 and CDR2: SGHKS, YYEKEE (reference sequence). This CDR3 has 14 residues. This specimen consisted of PBMCs from the stem cell graft donor, obtained from the stem cell graft. The chain carries TRBV5-5 and TRBJ1-1; D possibly corresponds to TRBD1 (5 bases). The source of this sequence is a human donor who donated a stem cell graft to a child with acute lymphoblastic leukemia. CDR3 nucleotide sequence: TGTGCCAGCAGCCCCCTACCGGGGGGCACTGAAGCTTTCTTT. Translation gives CASSPLPGGTEAFF.